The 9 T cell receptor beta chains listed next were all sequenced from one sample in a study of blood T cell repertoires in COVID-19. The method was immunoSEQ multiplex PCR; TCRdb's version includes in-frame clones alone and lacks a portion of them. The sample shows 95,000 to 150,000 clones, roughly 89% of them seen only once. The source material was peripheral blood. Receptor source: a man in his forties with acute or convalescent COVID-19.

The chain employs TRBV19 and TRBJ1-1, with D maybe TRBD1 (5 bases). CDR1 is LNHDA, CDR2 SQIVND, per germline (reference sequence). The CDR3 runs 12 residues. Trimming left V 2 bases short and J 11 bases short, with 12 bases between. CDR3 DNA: TGTGCCAGTAGTATATCTGGGGCATCGGCTTTCTTT. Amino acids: CASSISGASAFF.

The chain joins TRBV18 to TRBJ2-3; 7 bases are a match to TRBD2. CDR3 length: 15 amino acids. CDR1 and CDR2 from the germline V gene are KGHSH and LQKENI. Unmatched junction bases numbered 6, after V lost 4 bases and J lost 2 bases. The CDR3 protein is CASSRSGVPTDTQYF. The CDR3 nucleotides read TGTGCCAGCTCACGGAGCGGGGTCCCCACAGATACGCAGTATTTT.

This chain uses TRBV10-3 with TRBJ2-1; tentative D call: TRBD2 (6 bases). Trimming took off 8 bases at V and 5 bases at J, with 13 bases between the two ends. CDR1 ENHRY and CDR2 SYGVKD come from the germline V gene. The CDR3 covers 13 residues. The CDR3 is CAIGTGLDNEQFF. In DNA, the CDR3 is TGTGCCATCGGGACGGGACTCGACAATGAGCAGTTCTTC.

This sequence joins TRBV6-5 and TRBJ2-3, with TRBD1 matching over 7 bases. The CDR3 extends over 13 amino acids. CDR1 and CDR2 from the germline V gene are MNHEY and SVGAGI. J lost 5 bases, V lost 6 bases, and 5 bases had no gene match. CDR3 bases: TGTGCCAGCAGGGCCCAGGGGGAAGATACGCAGTATTTT. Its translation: CASRAQGEDTQYF.

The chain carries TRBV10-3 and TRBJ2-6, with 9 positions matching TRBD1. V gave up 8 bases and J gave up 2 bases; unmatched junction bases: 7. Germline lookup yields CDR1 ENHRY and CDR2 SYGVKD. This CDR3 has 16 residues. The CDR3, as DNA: TGTGCCATCTCCATAGGACAGGGGACTGGGGCCAACGTCCTGACTTTC. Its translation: CAISIGQGTGANVLTF.

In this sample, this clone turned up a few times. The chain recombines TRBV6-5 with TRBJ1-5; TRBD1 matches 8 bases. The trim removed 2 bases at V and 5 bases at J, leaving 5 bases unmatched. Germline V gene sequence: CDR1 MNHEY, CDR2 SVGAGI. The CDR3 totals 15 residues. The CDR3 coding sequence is TGTGCCAGCAGTTACCGACAGGGGAGGGATCAGCCCCAGCATTTT. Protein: CASSYRQGRDQPQHF.

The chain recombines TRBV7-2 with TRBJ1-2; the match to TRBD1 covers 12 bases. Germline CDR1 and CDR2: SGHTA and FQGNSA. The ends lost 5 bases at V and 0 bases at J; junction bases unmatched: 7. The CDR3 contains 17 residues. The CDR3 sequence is CASSLGTGGSTNYGYTF. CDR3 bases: TGTGCCAGCAGCCTAGGGACAGGGGGCTCCACTAACTATGGCTACACCTTC.

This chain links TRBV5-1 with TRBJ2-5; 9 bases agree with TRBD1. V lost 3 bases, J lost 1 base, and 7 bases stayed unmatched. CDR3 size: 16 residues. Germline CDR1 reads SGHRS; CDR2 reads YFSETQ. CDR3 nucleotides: TGCGCCAGCAGCTACCGGACAGGGGCCCCCCAAGAGACCCAGTACTTC. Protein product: CASSYRTGAPQETQYF.

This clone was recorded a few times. The CDR3: CASSESGGAYNEQFF. The CDR3 coding sequence is TGCGCCAGCAGTGAGTCGGGAGGGGCCTACAATGAGCAGTTCTTC. The V gene is TRBV10-1, the J gene TRBJ2-1; TRBD2 aligns across 7 bases. This CDR3 has 15 amino acids. V was clipped by 0 bases and J by 2 bases; unmatched bases: 1. CDR1 WNHNN and CDR2 SYGVQD come from the germline V gene (reference sequence).